These T cell receptor beta chains were read from a single sample in a study of shared clonotypes between healthy human individuals. Some clones are missing from TCRdb's copy, which holds only in-frame ones; the method was immunoSEQ multiplex PCR. The data hold under 2.5 million clones, with 85% to 95% observed a single time. The sample taken for sequencing was naive CD4+ T cells from PBMCs. These receptors were taken from a man aged 18 to 30 in good health. Some clones in this sample may be carry-over from other donors' samples. The CDR3 runs from the conserved cysteine through the conserved F or W. D genes are given only for firm matches. Clone size, where shown, is once, few, many, or a class for clones that have expanded.

j_call d_call clone_size v_call cdr3_nt cdr3_aa
TRBJ2-2 - - TRBV2 TGTGCCAGCAGTGAAGCCGGGAAATACGTCGGGGAGCTGTTTTTT CASSEAGKYVGELFF
TRBJ1-2 - - TRBV6-5 TGTGCCAGCAGCCCTACTCCCCGGGACTATGGCTACACCTTC CASSPTPRDYGYTF
TRBJ2-1 - - TRBV7-9 TGTGCCAGCAGCTTAGACGGCAGCTCCTACAATGAGCAGTTCTTC CASSLDGSSYNEQFF
TRBJ2-6 - - TRBV19 TGTGCCAGTAGTGAACAGGGTAGGGCTGGGGCCAACGTCCTGACTTTC CASSEQGRAGANVLTF
TRBJ2-7 TRBD1 - TRBV28 TGTGCCAGCAGTTTATCCCAGGGGGTTATCTACGAGCAGTACTTC CASSLSQGVIYEQYF
TRBJ2-1 - - TRBV7-9 TGTGCCAGCATGAGGGGCTCCTACAATGAGCAGTTCTTC CASMRGSYNEQFF
TRBJ1-2 - - TRBV28 TGTGCCAGCAGTCCCCACGGTGTCTATGGCTACACCTTC CASSPHGVYGYTF
TRBJ2-7 - - TRBV5-1 TGCGCCAGTTCCCTTGGGGAATTATCCTACGAGCAGTACTTC CASSLGELSYEQYF
TRBJ1-2 TRBD1 - TRBV5-1 TGCGCCAGCAGCTGGGACAGCCCGTATGGCTACACCTTC CASSWDSPYGYTF
TRBJ2-3 - - TRBV5-4 TGTGCCAGCAGCTTGGGCTTGGGCGTGGTCACAGATACGCAGTATTTT CASSLGLGVVTDTQYF
TRBJ1-3 - - TRBV5-1 TGCGCCAGCAGCTTGGACAGCTATGGAAACACCATATATTTT CASSLDSYGNTIYF
TRBJ1-1 - - TRBV2 TGTGCCAGCAGGACGGACAAGAACACTGAAGCTTTCTTT CASRTDKNTEAFF
TRBJ2-7 - - TRBV5-1 TGCGCCAGCAGCTTGGCGGACCCTAGCGACTACGAGCAGTACTTC CASSLADPSDYEQYF
TRBJ2-1 TRBD2 - TRBV6-4 TGTGCCAGCCGGCCCGGGACTAGCGGGAGGGGCCTTACCCACTACAATGAGCAGTTCTTC CASRPGTSGRGLTHYNEQFF
TRBJ2-1 TRBD1 once TRBV5-4 TGTGCCACCAAACTAGACAGGGCGAATGAGCAGTTCTTC CATKLDRANEQFF
TRBJ2-4 - once TRBV7-9 TGTGCCAGCAGCTTAAGGGTCGGGGGGCCTCAAAACATTCAGTACTTC CASSLRVGGPQNIQYF
TRBJ2-1 TRBD1 - TRBV7-8 TGTGCCAGCAGCTTAAAACCGGGACAGGCCTACAATGAGCAGTTCTTC CASSLKPGQAYNEQFF
TRBJ1-1 - once TRBV11-1 TGTGCCAGCAGCTTAGCGGGGACCACTGAAGCTTTCTTT CASSLAGTTEAFF
TRBJ1-5 - few TRBV28 TGTGCCAGCAGTTTTTTGGCATCCTTGGACCAGCCCCAGCATTTT CASSFLASLDQPQHF
TRBJ1-2 TRBD1 - TRBV6-1 TGTGCCAGCAGATCGACAGGGGGCTATGGCTACACCTTC CASRSTGGYGYTF
TRBJ2-1 - - TRBV6-4 TGTGCCAGCAGTCTAACGGGGGGCGAGCAGTTCTTC CASSLTGGEQFF
TRBJ2-1 - - TRBV6-5 TGTGCCAGCAGCACCGGACGGAATGAGCAGTTCTTC CASSTGRNEQFF
TRBJ2-1 - - TRBV28 TGTGCCAGCAGCCTCCGACAGAAATACAATGAGCAGTTCTTC CASSLRQKYNEQFF
TRBJ2-7 - - TRBV2 TGTGCCAGCAGCACCGGGACGATCACCTACGAGCAGTACTTC CASSTGTITYEQYF
TRBJ1-1 - - TRBV5-4 TGTGCCAGCAGACCAGGACACCGGGAAATGAACACTGAAGCTTTCTTT CASRPGHREMNTEAFF
TRBJ2-1 TRBD1 - TRBV5-1 TGCGCCAGCAGCTCCTGGACAACAGGGGGGTGGCAGTTCTTC CASSSWTTGGWQFF
TRBJ2-1 TRBD2 - TRBV28 TGTGCCAGCAGCCTATCCACTAGCGGGAGGGCCCGCTACAATGAGCAGTTCTTC CASSLSTSGRARYNEQFF
TRBJ1-3 - - TRBV5-1 TGCGCCAGCAGCCGGGAAGGGCAAGGAAACACCATATATTTT CASSREGQGNTIYF
TRBJ1-2 - - TRBV5-1 TGCGCCAGCAGCTTTAACGGGGGAGACTATGGCTACACCTTC CASSFNGGDYGYTF
TRBJ2-7 TRBD2 - TRBV7-2 TGTGCCAGCAGCTTAGGAGCGGGAGGGCCCGAGCAGTACTTC CASSLGAGGPEQYF
TRBJ2-7 - - TRBV2 TGTGCCAGCAGTGTACTTCCCCTCGGAGCCTACGAGCAGTACTTC CASSVLPLGAYEQYF
TRBJ1-2 TRBD1 - TRBV7-9 TGTGCCAGCAGCTTCGCCGACAGGGGAGACTATGGCTACACCTTC CASSFADRGDYGYTF
TRBJ2-5 TRBD2 - TRBV28 TGTGCCAGCAGGGGGGGGAACGAAGAGACCCAGTACTTC CASRGGNEETQYF
TRBJ1-3 TRBD1 - TRBV6-6 TGTGCCACCGGGACAGGGGAGGGAAACACCATATATTTT CATGTGEGNTIYF
TRBJ1-2 TRBD1 - TRBV27 TGTGCCAGTTTATCACAGGGGGGTGGCTACACCTTC CASLSQGGGYTF
TRBJ2-3 - - TRBV9 TGTGCCAGCAGCCCCGATTTCCGGGCAGATACGCAGTATTTT CASSPDFRADTQYF
TRBJ1-2 TRBD1 - TRBV5-1 TGCGCCAGCAGCGCCCGGACAGGACAGAACTATGGCTACACCTTC CASSARTGQNYGYTF
TRBJ2-3 TRBD2 - TRBV5-1 TGCGCCAGTGGGGGACCTAGCGGAATCACAGATACGCAGTATTTT CASGGPSGITDTQYF
TRBJ2-5 - once TRBV18 TGTGCCAGCTCAGATGAGAGGCAAGAGACCCAGTACTTC CASSDERQETQYF
TRBJ2-1 - - TRBV11-3 TGTGCCAGCAGCTTAGATAATGTGGGGAATGAGCAGTTCTTC CASSLDNVGNEQFF
TRBJ2-3 - - TRBV11-2 TGTGCCAGCAGCCAATATACCGATACGCAGTATTTT CASSQYTDTQYF
TRBJ1-2 - - TRBV28 TGTGCCAGCAGTCCGAGGGTTACGGATGGCTACACCTTC CASSPRVTDGYTF
TRBJ2-7 TRBD1 - TRBV29-1 TGCAGCGTTGCAACAGGGGTTTCCTACGAGCAGTACTTC CSVATGVSYEQYF
TRBJ1-3 TRBD1 once TRBV11-2 TGTGCCAGCACACGACAGGGTACGGTGGCTGGAAACACCATATATTTT CASTRQGTVAGNTIYF
TRBJ2-5 - once TRBV5-4 TGTGCCAGCAGCCAGCGACTAGGACGATTGGCGGTGGAGACCCAGTACTTC CASSQRLGRLAVETQYF
TRBJ1-5 - - TRBV15 TGTGCCACCAGCCGTTGGGGGGGGCTGACTGGCGGGGGCAATCAGCCCCAGCATTTT CATSRWGGLTGGGNQPQHF
TRBJ2-7 - - TRBV18 TGTGCCAGCTCACCTGATCCGAGCGAGCAGTACTTC CASSPDPSEQYF
TRBJ2-7 - - TRBV20-1 TGCAGTCCTGTACGCTACGAGCAGTACTTC CSPVRYEQYF
TRBJ1-5 - - TRBV21-1 TGTGCCAGCACCCTGTGGAGTCTAGGCAATCAGCCCCAGCATTTT CASTLWSLGNQPQHF
TRBJ2-2 - once TRBV5-1 TGCGCCAGCAGCTCGCCCCATTCCACCGGGGAGCTGTTTTTT CASSSPHSTGELFF